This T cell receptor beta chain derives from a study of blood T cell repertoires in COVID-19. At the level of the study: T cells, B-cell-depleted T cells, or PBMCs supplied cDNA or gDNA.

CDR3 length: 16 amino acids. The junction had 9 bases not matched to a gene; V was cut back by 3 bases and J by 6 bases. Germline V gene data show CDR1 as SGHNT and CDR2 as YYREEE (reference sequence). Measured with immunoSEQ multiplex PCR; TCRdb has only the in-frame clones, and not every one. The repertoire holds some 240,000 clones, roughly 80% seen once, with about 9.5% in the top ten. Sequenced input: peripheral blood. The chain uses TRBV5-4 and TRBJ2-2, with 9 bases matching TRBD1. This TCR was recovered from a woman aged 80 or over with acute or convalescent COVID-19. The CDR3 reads CASSSGTGKGAGELFF. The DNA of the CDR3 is TGTGCCAGCAGCTCCGGGACAGGGAAGGGGGCCGGGGAGCTGTTTTTT.